This T cell receptor beta chain was documented in a study of blood T cell repertoires in COVID-19. Study as a whole: PBMCs, B-cell-depleted T cells, or T cells provided the cDNA or gDNA that made up the material.

In terms of age and location, participants ranged from roughly 18 to 100 years and lived in fewer than 30 US areas. Symptom resolution, clearance, or two negative PCRs marked the recovered donors of Cohort 3. The germline gives CDR1 DFQATT, CDR2 SNEGSKA (reference sequence). The CDR3 length is 14 residues. Germline trimming cut 3 bases from V and 2 bases from J; bases unmatched to any gene: 3. Per the original methods: Estimation of nucleated cell counts was performed using reference gene primer amplification. TCRdb keeps only in-frame clones here, not all; method: immunoSEQ multiplex PCR. Clone size and V and J calls were adopted from that table, with D and trimming inferred from the DNA. The data hold 150,000 to 200,000 clones, with more than 75% observed a single time.

The chain joins TRBV20-1 to TRBJ1-2; 10 nucleotides line up with TRBD1. Sequencing was carried out using PBMCs or T cells enriched from blood (not recorded which). The sequence derives from a middle-aged man who had recovered from COVID-19. The CDR3 DNA follows: TGCAGTGCTAGTAGGGGACAGGGGAACTATGGCTACACCTTC. It is translated as CSASRGQGNYGYTF.